The 11 T cell receptor beta chains in this list originate from one sample, sequenced in a study of blood T cell repertoires in COVID-19 (dated by TCRdb to 2020 to 2021). The library was built by means of the immunoSEQ multiplex PCR assay. Entries here come from immuneACCESS through TCRdb and include only in-frame sequences with V and J called. Some clones fail to appear in such tables; in the studies checked, an unresolved V gene covers under half of the shortfall, and the cause of the remainder is unknown. This sample has roughly 250,000 clones in its table, and around 85% of those were observed once. Of the sample, 4% is held by the ten largest clones. Sequencing was performed on peripheral blood. These receptors came from a woman in her thirties or forties with active or convalescent COVID-19.

The V call is TRBV9, the J call TRBJ1-3; tentatively, D is TRBD1 (6 bases). The CDR3 loop spans 16 amino acids. V was cut by 3 bases and J by 0 bases, with 13 bases left in between. The germline gives CDR1 SGDLS, CDR2 YYNGEE. In nucleotides, the CDR3 is TGTGCCAGCAGCGAATTACAGGGTTTCTCTGGAAACACCATATATTTT. Its translation is CASSELQGFSGNTIYF.

This clone was recorded a few times. The same CDR3 also results from other DNA sequences found in this sample. The V and J genes are TRBV28 and TRBJ1-5, with a possible D match to TRBD1 (5 bases). Trimming stripped 2 bases from V and 5 bases from J, with 13 bases between. Germline-derived CDR1 and CDR2 are MDHEN and SYDVKM. The CDR3 is 15 amino acids. The CDR3 loop is CASSLAGGDHQPQHF. In DNA, the CDR3 is TGTGCCAGCAGTTTAGCGGGGGGGGATCATCAGCCCCAGCATTTT.

The CDR3 loop is CASSPTSGGAATEQFF. The CDR3 region has the DNA TGTGCCAGCAGTCCGACTAGCGGGGGGGCTGCCACTGAGCAGTTCTTC. The chain recombines TRBV6-2 or TRBV6-3 with TRBJ2-1; 14 bases fit TRBD2. The CDR3 runs to 16 residues. Germline V lookup: CDR1 MNHEY, CDR2 SVGEGT. V lost 5 bases and J lost 9; bases outside the gene matches: 9.

The genes are TRBV3-1 (or the pseudogene TRBV3-2) and TRBJ2-7; 7 positions agree with TRBD1. CDR3 size: 15 residues. Germline V lookup: CDR1 LGHDT, CDR2 YNNKEL (reference sequence). The J segment lost 0 bases and the V segment lost 4 bases, leaving 6 bases of the junction unmatched. DNA of the CDR3: TGTGCCAGCAGCCTAGGGACAGTGAGCTCCTACGAGCAGTACGTC. It encodes CASSLGTVSSYEQYV.

This chain uses TRBV5-4 with TRBJ2-5; 7 nucleotides match TRBD1. Germline CDR1 and CDR2: SGHNT and YYREEE (reference sequence). The V segment lost 4 bases and the J segment 3 bases; nucleotides outside the gene matches: 12. This CDR3 is 16 amino acids long. Written as DNA, the CDR3 is TGTGCCAGCAGCCGGCGGCAGGGGGTCCCTAAAGAGACCCAGTACTTC. Amino acid sequence: CASSRRQGVPKETQYF.

The chain recombines TRBV30 with TRBJ1-2; 9 bases align to TRBD1. The V and J ends lost 5 bases and 6 bases, in that order; junction bases with no gene match: 7. Per germline, CDR1 GTSNPN and CDR2 SVGIG (reference sequence). The CDR3 is 13 amino acids. The CDR3 region has the DNA TGTGCCTGGGATCGGGACAGGGCGCATGGCTACACCTTC. This sequence encodes CAWDRDRAHGYTF.

The chain carries TRBV6-5 and TRBJ2-7; 9 bases align to TRBD1. CDR1 is MNHEY and CDR2 is SVGAGI in the germline V gene. This CDR3 contains 13 residues. Trimming at V came to 10 bases and at J to 6 bases, leaving 10 bases not matched to a gene. The CDR3 spells CATNDLQGAEQYF. The CDR3 region has the DNA TGTGCCACGAACGACCTACAGGGGGCCGAGCAGTACTTC.

The CDR3 sequence: CASSDRGRSGGVFYEQYV. The DNA for the CDR3 is TGTGCCAGCAGTGACCGGGGGAGGAGCGGGGGAGTTTTCTACGAGCAGTACGTC. The V gene is TRBV6-1, the J gene TRBJ2-7; TRBD2 matches 8 bases. Losses at the gene ends were 3 bases for V and 3 bases for J; bases not matched to a gene: 16. The CDR3 length is 18 residues. Germline assignment: CDR1 MNHNS and CDR2 SASEGT.

V usage is TRBV7-9 and J usage is TRBJ2-1; D call uncertain. The CDR3 is made up of 13 amino acids. CDR1 SEHNR and CDR2 FQNEAQ come from the germline V gene (reference sequence). Trimming cost V 1 base and J 4 bases, with 5 bases left between them. Written as DNA, the CDR3 is TGTGCCAGCAGCTTAGGAACATACAATGAGCAGTTCTTC. It is translated as CASSLGTYNEQFF.

The chain uses TRBV28 and TRBJ2-7; 9 bases align to TRBD1. Germline-derived CDR1 and CDR2 are MDHEN and SYDVKM. The CDR3 contains 16 residues. J was trimmed by 1 base and V by 6 bases; bases with no gene match: 10. The CDR3 reads CASSLGGQGESYEQYF. The CDR3 DNA is TGTGCCAGCAGCCTCGGGGGACAGGGAGAGTCCTACGAGCAGTACTTC.

This clone was observed once. J is TRBJ1-2 and V is TRBV3-1 (or the pseudogene TRBV3-2); weak D call: TRBD1 (6 bases). Germline assignment: CDR1 LGHDT and CDR2 YNNKEL (reference sequence). The V gene lost 5 bases and the J gene lost 2 bases, with 15 bases spanning the gap. There are 15 residues in the CDR3. DNA of the CDR3: TGTGCCAGCAGCTCAAGGGGGGGGAACAACTATGGCTACACCTTC. The encoded protein is CASSSRGGNNYGYTF.